A selection of T cell receptor beta chains follows, all from one sample in a study of blood T cell repertoires in COVID-19. Only in-frame clones appear in the TCRdb table, and some are missing; sequencing was by immunoSEQ multiplex PCR. Of 150,000 to 200,000 clones listed, approximately 80% were seen once; the top ten hold 15% to 20%. Sample: PBMCs or T cells enriched from blood (not recorded which). The origin of the receptors is a woman in her 50s who had recovered from COVID-19. Both conserved end residues are part of each CDR3. D genes are given only for firm matches. The size field is filled for only some rows; it gives once, few, many or a size class.

>-|TRBJ2-3|15|TRBV30|-
TGTGCCTGGAGTAGGCAGGGCCCTAGCACAGATACGCAGTATTTT
CAWSRQGPSTDTQYF
>TRBD1|TRBJ1-2|16|TRBV4-1|-
TGCGCCAGCAGCCAAAATGGGAGACAGGGAGGCTATGGCTACACCTTC
CASSQNGRQGGYGYTF
>TRBD2|TRBJ2-7|14|TRBV11-2|-
TGTGCCAGCAGCTTAGATGCGGGAGAAAGGGAGCAGTACTTC
CASSLDAGEREQYF
>-|TRBJ1-3|12|TRBV19|-
TGTGGGGCGGGTAGCCTTGGAAACACCATATATTTT
CGAGSLGNTIYF
>TRBD1|TRBJ2-7|16|TRBV28|-
TGTGCCAGCAGTCGGACAGGGGACGCTTTTTCTTACGAGCAGTACTTC
CASSRTGDAFSYEQYF
>-|TRBJ2-1|13|TRBV7-2|-
TGTGCCAGCAGCCAGCGGGTGGTATATCGACAGTTCTTC
CASSQRVVYRQFF
>TRBD1|TRBJ1-6|18|TRBV7-9|-
TGTGCCAGCAGCTTATCCGGGACAGGGGGTTCCTATAATTCACCCCTCCACTTT
CASSLSGTGGSYNSPLHF
>TRBD2|TRBJ2-1|15|TRBV11-2|-
TGTGCCAGCGTCCCCGGGACTAGCAGCTACAATGAGCAGTTCTTC
CASVPGTSSYNEQFF
>-|TRBJ2-1|16|TRBV27|few
TGTGCCAGCAGTTTGCGAGCGGGCACTATTAGGCATGAGCAGTTCTTC
CASSLRAGTIRHEQFF
>TRBD1|TRBJ2-5|16|TRBV7-2|-
TGTGCCAGCAGCCCCCCAGGGGGTTCACTATCAGAGACCCAGTACTTC
CASSPPGGSLSETQYF
>TRBD2|TRBJ2-5|13|TRBV29-1|-
TGCAGCGTTGGGGGGACTAGCGAAGGGACCCAGTACTTC
CSVGGTSEGTQYF
>TRBD2|TRBJ2-2|17|TRBV4-1|once
TGCGCCAGCAGCCAACCCAGCGGGAGGGGCGGCACCGGGGAGCTGTTTTTT
CASSQPSGRGGTGELFF
>-|TRBJ1-2|14|TRBV11-1|few
TGTGCCAGCAGCTTCCCGGGACAAAGCTATGGCTACACCTTC
CASSFPGQSYGYTF
>-|TRBJ1-5|14|TRBV19|few
TGTGCCAGTAGTCATGCGGGCTTCAATCAGCCCCAGCATTTT
CASSHAGFNQPQHF
>TRBD1|TRBJ1-2|15|TRBV6-1|-
TGTGCCAGCAGTGAGGACCGGGACAGGGTAAGCGGCTACACCTTC
CASSEDRDRVSGYTF
>TRBD2|TRBJ2-1|13|TRBV18|-
TGTGCCAGCTCGAACCGCCGGGAGGGTGAGCAGTTCTTC
CASSNRREGEQFF
>-|TRBJ1-5|17|TRBV20-1|-
TGCAGTGCTAGTAAGCAGGACAGCTATTATAGCAATCAGCCCCAGCATTTT
CSASKQDSYYSNQPQHF
>TRBD1|TRBJ2-1|12|TRBV18|-
TGTGCCAGCTCACGGGACAGGGAAGAGCAGTTCTTC
CASSRDREEQFF
>TRBD2|TRBJ2-3|18|TRBV5-1|-
TGCGCCAGCAGCCTCGTCCTAGCGGGAGGGGCAAGCACAGATACGCAGTATTTT
CASSLVLAGGASTDTQYF
>-|TRBJ2-1|13|TRBV7-9|few
TGTGCCAGCAGCTTTGGACAAAGGACTGAGCAGTTCTTC
CASSFGQRTEQFF
>-|TRBJ2-3|14|TRBV3-1/TRBV3-2|-
TGTGCCAGCAGCCCCCCAGGTACCACAGATACGCAGTATTTT
CASSPPGTTDTQYF
>TRBD1|TRBJ2-7|15|TRBV10-2|few
TGCGCCAGCACTCGGGACAGGGGCGATTACTACGAGCAGTACTTC
CASTRDRGDYYEQYF
>-|TRBJ2-7|14|TRBV28|-
TGTGCCAGCAGTTTACAGGGCTTAAATTGGGAGCAGTACTTC
CASSLQGLNWEQYF
>-|TRBJ1-1|15|TRBV6-1|-
TGTGCCAGCAGTGAAGCCGGGGGGGCGCATGGTGAAGCTTTCTTT
CASSEAGGAHGEAFF
>-|TRBJ2-1|15|TRBV6-2/TRBV6-3|-
TGTGCCAGCAGTTACGCAGGGGCAGGATACAATGAGCAGTTCTTC
CASSYAGAGYNEQFF
>TRBD1|TRBJ2-7|16|TRBV11-2|few
TGTGCCAGCACCAACATGCACGGGACAGGTGATTACGAGCAGTACTTC
CASTNMHGTGDYEQYF
>-|TRBJ2-7|14|TRBV3-1/TRBV3-2|few
TGTGCCAGCAGCCAAGCTCGCGGATACTACGAGCAGTACTTC
CASSQARGYYEQYF
>-|TRBJ1-1|13|TRBV12-3/TRBV12-4|many
TGTGCCAGCACCCTAGTGGCGAACACTGAAGCTTTCTTT
CASTLVANTEAFF
>TRBD1|TRBJ2-2|15|TRBV7-2|-
TGTGCCAGCGGGATGGGACAGTTGAACACCGGGGAGCTGTTTTTT
CASGMGQLNTGELFF
>-|TRBJ2-7|14|TRBV6-6|-
TGTGCCAGCAGCTCCCCTTTGGCGGGGTACGAGCAGTACTTC
CASSSPLAGYEQYF
>TRBD1|TRBJ1-4|15|TRBV30|-
TGTGCCTGGAGTGCAAAGGACAGGATAAATGAAAAACTGTTTTTT
CAWSAKDRINEKLFF
>-|TRBJ2-7|13|TRBV15|-
TGTGCCACCAGTACCGGGCGGGCCTACGAGCAGTACTTC
CATSTGRAYEQYF
>TRBD1|TRBJ1-5|15|TRBV6-6|-
TGTGCCAGCAGTTCTGTTACAGGGGGCAGTGGGCCCCAGCATTTT
CASSSVTGGSGPQHF
>-|TRBJ2-7|12|TRBV6-5|-
TGTGCCAGCAGGGGACAACCTGCCGAGCAGTACTTC
CASRGQPAEQYF
>TRBD1|TRBJ2-7|15|TRBV27|-
TGTGCCAGCAGTTTATCCGGGACAGCCTCCTACGAGCAGTACTTC
CASSLSGTASYEQYF
>TRBD2|TRBJ2-3|16|TRBV6-5|-
TGTGCCAGCAGTTACTCGACTAGCGGGGGCACAGATACGCAGTATTTT
CASSYSTSGGTDTQYF
>TRBD2|TRBJ2-3|15|TRBV7-3|-
TGTGCCAGCAGCCTAGGGGGACTAGCTTCAGATACGCAGTATTTT
CASSLGGLASDTQYF
>TRBD2|TRBJ2-1|18|TRBV10-3|-
TGTGCCATCAAGGCTAGCGGGAGCGGAACTCGCTCCTACAATGAGCAGTTCTTC
CAIKASGSGTRSYNEQFF
>-|TRBJ1-2|15|TRBV28|once
TGTGCCAGCAGTTCAAGGGGCACAGGGAGCTATGGCTACACCTTC
CASSSRGTGSYGYTF
>TRBD2|TRBJ2-4|17|TRBV7-8|-
TGTGCCAGCAGCTCAAAAGCGGGAGGGCCCGTCAAAAACATTCAGTACTTC
CASSSKAGGPVKNIQYF
>TRBD1|TRBJ1-3|15|TRBV27|-
TGTGCCAGCAGCCGGGGACAGGGATCTGGAAACACCATATATTTT
CASSRGQGSGNTIYF
>TRBD2|TRBJ2-3|13|TRBV7-9|-
TGTGCCAGCATGGGGGGGAGCACAGATACGCAGTATTTT
CASMGGSTDTQYF
>-|TRBJ2-2|13|TRBV7-2|-
TGTGCCAGCAGCCTAGACAGTTTCGGGGAGCTGTTTTTT
CASSLDSFGELFF
>TRBD2|TRBJ2-1|14|TRBV19|few
TGTGCCAGTAGTAACCCGGGACTAGCGGGAGAGCAGTTCTTC
CASSNPGLAGEQFF
>TRBD2|TRBJ2-1|16|TRBV29-1|-
TGCAGCGCCCCTCGGAAGAGGACTAGCGGGACCGGTGAGCAGTTCTTC
CSAPRKRTSGTGEQFF
>TRBD1|TRBJ1-2|14|TRBV3-1/TRBV3-2|-
TGTGCCAGCAGCCCAGACAGGGGGCCCTATGGCTACACCTTC
CASSPDRGPYGYTF